The clone carrying this T cell receptor (beta chain) occurred many times. Antigen: not known. Researchers ran the PCR with 60 Vbeta and 13 Jbeta primers. TCRdb's table, derived via immunoSEQ multiplex PCR, lists solely in-frame clones and lacks some. The sample includes 99,000 or so clones, about three quarters of them seen just once. This record belongs to a study of cytomegalovirus exposure and HLA in healthy donors. The wider study: Earlier findings included some 100 million unique TCR beta sequences obtained from about 170 million T cells.

General observations from the study: Further analysis was carried out later, and it showed several of the most significant clusters appearing linked to common viral pathogens. The study flagged some 170 TCR beta chains as cytomegalovirus-associated. Prior analysis indicated that the majority of TCR beta V segments exhibited productivity approximately 90% or approximately 30% of the time.

Sequenced material: PBMCs. The TCR was taken from a man aged 55 to 70 in good health and CMV-seropositive.

CDR3 nucleotides: TGTGCCAGCAGCCCCGACAGCCATAGCAATCAGCCCCAGCATTTT. It translates to CASSPDSHSNQPQHF. The chain carries TRBV9 and TRBJ1-5; D perhaps matches TRBD1 (5 bases). Per germline, CDR1 SGDLS and CDR2 YYNGEE. V was trimmed by 4 bases and J by 0 bases, leaving 11 bases between them. The CDR3 is 15 amino acids.